This T cell receptor (beta chain) originates from a study (dated by TCRdb to the mid-2010s). A few counts support this clonotype. The antigen it recognizes is unknown. No base quality information exists; no much larger clone differs at one position. Libraries were made using RT-PCR. The sequencer was an Illumina MiSeq. Starting from the raw public reads, TCRdb applied fastp trimming at Q25, assembled clones with MiXCR and retained in-frame beta chains. CDR3 protein duplicates are merged, each entry listing the most common genes and DNA. This sample is represented by more than 550,000 distinct CDR3 sequences; more than 13% of them were singletons. In total, the top ten clones hold about 3.9% of the sample. V loses 3 bases at its end and J loses 12 bases; junction bases beyond the gene matches: 7. CDR1 and CDR2, looked up from the germline V gene (reference sequence), are DFQATT and SNEGSKA. The CDR3 holds 12 amino acids from the cysteine to the phenylalanine. Just CDR3 DNA is preserved here, 36 bases in frame from base 1.

This receptor chain uses TRBV20-1 and TRBJ2-1; 8 nucleotides in the junction match TRBD1. The sequence derives from a female donor in good health, serving as a healthy control. The source material was memory CD4+ T cells from blood. The CDR3 sequence is CSASSSGGPQFF. The DNA sequence reads TGCAGTGCTAGCTCTTCAGGGGGCCCGCAGTTCTTC.